This TCR beta chain was sequenced during a study of blood T cell repertoires in COVID-19. Whole-study context: Sites in the United States, Italy and Spain provided acute and convalescent COVID-19 samples. PBMCs, B-cell-depleted T cells, or T cells were the source of the cDNA or gDNA that made up the material.

Trimming removed 4 bases from V and 4 bases from J, with 7 bases in between. In germline, CDR1 is LGHDT, CDR2 YNNKEL (reference sequence). The CDR3 sequence is 13 residues long. In the original processing: It was from reference gene primer amplification that nucleated cell counts were estimated. Generated by immunoSEQ multiplex PCR, the TCRdb table keeps only in-frame clones and is missing some. Clone size and V and J calls were adopted from that table, with D and trimming inferred from the DNA. The profile shows about 83,000 clones, 70% to 90% of them singletons. The TCR comes from an elderly man with active or convalescent COVID-19. Material for sequencing was peripheral blood. The chain carries TRBV3-1 (or the pseudogene TRBV3-2) and TRBJ2-2; D uncertain. This CDR3 reads CASSPLSTGELFF. Here the CDR3 DNA reads TGTGCCAGCAGCCCGCTGAGCACCGGGGAGCTGTTTTTT.